The entry below describes one TCR beta chain. Its target is not known. In the same sample, other DNA sequences code for this CDR3. Germline V gene sequence: CDR1 GTSNPN, CDR2 SVGIG (reference sequence). Trimming pared 0 bases from V and 0 bases from J, leaving 10 bases between. The CDR3 runs 15 residues. This sample stems from a study of shared clonotypes between healthy human individuals. Regarding the study as a whole: The sharing of about 5.3% of naive CD4 clonotypes was seen across a handful of donors.

Libraries were prepared by immunoSEQ multiplex PCR; TCRdb keeps only in-frame clonotypes and omits some of them. This table has approximately 940,000 clones, around 80% appearing once. This rearrangement joins TRBV30 to TRBJ2-3; tentative D call: TRBD2 (5 bases). Sequencing input: memory CD4+ T cells sorted from blood. Subset meaning: CD45RA-negative fraction. The source is a man between 18 and 35 years old in good health. CDR3 protein: CAWSVRSGSTDTQYF. The CDR3 DNA reads as TGTGCCTGGAGTGTAAGGAGCGGCAGCACAGATACGCAGTATTTT.